This T cell receptor beta chain emerged from a study of blood T cell repertoires in COVID-19. Study at large: From T cells, B-cell-depleted T cells, or PBMCs came the material, which was cDNA or gDNA.

V gave up 1 base and J gave up 8 bases; unmatched junction bases: 7. Per germline, CDR1 LGHDT and CDR2 YNNKEL (reference sequence). The CDR3 consists of 15 residues. In the study's own analysis: Amplification with reference gene primers provided the estimates of nucleated cell counts. Profiling relied on immunoSEQ multiplex PCR, and the TCRdb table lists in-frame clones only, not all of them. D and trimming come from the DNA, and the V and J calls and clone size come from that table. The sample lists around 130,000 clones; around 88% were seen once. The receptor was isolated from a woman aged 45-60 years who had recovered from COVID-19. V usage is TRBV3-1 (or the pseudogene TRBV3-2) and J usage is TRBJ2-1; 8 nucleotides align to TRBD2. Source material: peripheral blood. CDR3 nucleotides: TGTGCCAGCAGCCAAGGACGGGGGGGCCTCGATGAGCAGTTCTTC. Encoded protein: CASSQGRGGLDEQFF.